Below are 6 T cell receptor beta chains sequenced from a single sample in a study of human T cells and chemical hapten exposure. TCRdb reanalysed the RACE reads using MiXCR and keeps one entry per CDR3 protein. This table holds 360,000 or so distinct CDR3 sequences, around 6% found once. Time point defined: patch test 2, 6 weeks after DPC sensitization. Stated treatment: therapeutic diphenylcyclopropenone sensitization with weekly scalp DPC. The specimen comprised whole blood, sampled in connection with sensitization to the hapten diphenylcyclopropenone (DPC). All receptors derive from a woman aged 18-29 years with alopecia areata. Some clones in this sample may be carry-over from other donors' samples.

This clonotype came up a few times. The V gene is TRBV3-1, the J gene TRBJ2-2; D call uncertain. CDR1 is LGHDT and CDR2 is YNNKEL in the germline V gene (reference sequence). This CDR3 has 16 residues. With 3 bases removed from V and 7 bases from J, the gap between germline ends came to 18 bases. The CDR3 here is CASSQVTQALSGELFF. The DNA of the CDR3 is TGTGCCAGCAGCCAGGTGACACAAGCCCTGAGCGGGGAGCTGTTTTTT.

This clonotype was observed at least ten times. J is TRBJ1-1 and V is TRBV5-1, with TRBD1 identical over 8 bases. Trimming removed 3 bases from V and 9 bases from J; junction bases left unmatched: 7. Per the germline V gene, CDR1 is SGHRS and CDR2 is YFSETQ. The CDR3 has 13 residues. CDR3 DNA: TGCGCCAGCAGCTGGGGGACAGGTCAAAAAGCTTTCTTT. Translated, it gives CASSWGTGQKAFF.

DNA of the CDR3: TGCAGCGTTGAGGACCCCCGTGCGCCTACTTACGAGCAGTACTTC. This translates into CSVEDPRAPTYEQYF. The chain links TRBV29-1 to TRBJ2-7; no definite D call. V was cut by 3 bases and J by 4 bases, with 19 bases left in between. Per germline, CDR1 SQVTM and CDR2 ANQGSEA. This CDR3 is 15 amino acids long.

In this sample, this clonotype turned up a few times. This chain joins TRBV7-9 and TRBJ2-5; TRBD1 aligns across 10 bases. Germline CDR1 is SEHNR and CDR2 is FQNEAQ (reference sequence). The CDR3 is 14 residues long. J lost 6 bases, V lost 3 bases, and 4 bases had no gene match. DNA of the CDR3: TGTGCCAGCAGCTTGAGGGACAGGGGAAAGACCCAGTACTTC. As protein: CASSLRDRGKTQYF.

The chain couples TRBV28 to TRBJ2-1; possibly TRBD1 for D (5 bases). Per germline, CDR1 MDHEN and CDR2 SYDVKM. V was shortened by 5 bases and J by 0 bases, with 17 bases between the two germline ends. The CDR3 extends over 17 amino acids. The CDR3 loop reads CASSPPYPTASYNEQFF. In DNA, the CDR3 is TGTGCCAGCAGTCCGCCATATCCGACAGCCTCCTACAATGAGCAGTTCTTC. Based on the CDR3 plus reference TRBV28 and TRBJ2-1, the full variable domain is DVKVTQSSRYLVKRTGEKVFLECVQDMDHENMFWYRQDPGLGLRLIYFSYDVKMKEKGDIPEGYSVSREKKERFSLILESASTNQTSMYLCASSPPYPTASYNEQFFGPGTRLTVL.

This clonotype was counted many times. The chain uses TRBV5-4 and TRBJ2-3, with D tentatively TRBD2 (6 bases). Germline-derived CDR1 and CDR2 are SGHNT and YYREEE (reference sequence). The CDR3 totals 13 residues. V lost 7 bases and J lost 0, with 9 bases in between. CDR3 in DNA: TGTGCCAGCGGGACTTCCAGCACAGATACGCAGTATTTT. Its protein product is CASGTSSTDTQYF.